Reported below is one T cell receptor beta chain. The protocol was immunoSEQ multiplex PCR, while the TCRdb copy is restricted to in-frame clones and leaves out a portion. The sample holds around 290,000 clones; 75% to 90% are singletons and the top ten take about 4.2%. These data are taken from a study of blood T cell repertoires in COVID-19. As for the study in general: Collection of acute and convalescent COVID-19 samples took place in the United States, Italy and Spain. PBMCs, B-cell-depleted T cells, or T cells were the source of the cDNA or gDNA that made up the material.

Trimming took 4 bases from V and 0 from J; bases not matched to a gene: 2. This CDR3 spans 16 amino acids. Germline CDR1 and CDR2: LNHDA and SQIVND (reference sequence). This receptor was taken from a man in his forties or fifties with acute or convalescent COVID-19. Source material: peripheral blood. The V call is TRBV19, the J call TRBJ2-2; TRBD2 matches at 10 bases. CDR3 coding DNA: TGTGCCAGTAGTAAAACTAGCGGGGCGAACACCGGGGAGCTGTTTTTT. This sequence encodes CASSKTSGANTGELFF.